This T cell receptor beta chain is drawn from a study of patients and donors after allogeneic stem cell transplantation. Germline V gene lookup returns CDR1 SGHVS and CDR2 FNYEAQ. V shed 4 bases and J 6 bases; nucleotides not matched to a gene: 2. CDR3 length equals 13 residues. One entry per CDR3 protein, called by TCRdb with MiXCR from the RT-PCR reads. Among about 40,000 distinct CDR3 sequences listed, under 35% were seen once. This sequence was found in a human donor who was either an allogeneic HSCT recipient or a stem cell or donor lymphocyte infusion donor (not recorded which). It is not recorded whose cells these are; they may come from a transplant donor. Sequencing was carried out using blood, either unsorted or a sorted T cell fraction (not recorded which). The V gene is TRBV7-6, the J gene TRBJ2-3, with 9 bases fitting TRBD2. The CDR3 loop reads CASSSSGGDTQYF. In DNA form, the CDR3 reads TGTGCCAGCAGCTCGAGCGGGGGGGATACGCAGTATTTT. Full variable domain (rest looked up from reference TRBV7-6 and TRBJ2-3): GAGVSQSPRYKVTKRGQDVALRCDPISGHVSLYWYRQALGQGPEFLTYFNYEAQQDKSGLPNDRFSAERPEGSISTLTIQRTEQRDSAMYRCASSSSGGDTQYFGPGTRLTVL.